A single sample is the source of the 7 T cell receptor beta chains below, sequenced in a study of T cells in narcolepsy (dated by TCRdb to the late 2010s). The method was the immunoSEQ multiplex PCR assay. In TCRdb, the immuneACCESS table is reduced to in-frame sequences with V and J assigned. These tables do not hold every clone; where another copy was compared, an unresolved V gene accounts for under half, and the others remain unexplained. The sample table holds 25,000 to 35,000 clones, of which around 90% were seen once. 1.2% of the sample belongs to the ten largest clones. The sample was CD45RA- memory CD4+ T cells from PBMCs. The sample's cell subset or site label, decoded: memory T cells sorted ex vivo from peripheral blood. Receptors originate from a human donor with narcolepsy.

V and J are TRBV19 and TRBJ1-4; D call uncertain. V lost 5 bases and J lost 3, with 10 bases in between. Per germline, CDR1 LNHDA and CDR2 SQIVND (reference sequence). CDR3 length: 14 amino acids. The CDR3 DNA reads TGTGCCAGTAGTTTCGGCGGCTCTAATGAAAAACTGTTTTTT. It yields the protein CASSFGGSNEKLFF.

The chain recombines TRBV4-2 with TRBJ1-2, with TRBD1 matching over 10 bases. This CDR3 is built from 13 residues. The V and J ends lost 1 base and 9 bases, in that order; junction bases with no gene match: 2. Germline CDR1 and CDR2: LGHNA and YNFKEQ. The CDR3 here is CASSQGDRGSYTF. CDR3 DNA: TGTGCCAGCAGCCAAGGGGACAGGGGTAGCTACACCTTC.

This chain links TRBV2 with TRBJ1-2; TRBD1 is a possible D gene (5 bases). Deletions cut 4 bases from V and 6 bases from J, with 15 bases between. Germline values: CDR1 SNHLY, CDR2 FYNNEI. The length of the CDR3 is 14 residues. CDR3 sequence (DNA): TGTGCCAGCAGTGTGCACAGGACCGGGGATGGCTACACCTTC. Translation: CASSVHRTGDGYTF.

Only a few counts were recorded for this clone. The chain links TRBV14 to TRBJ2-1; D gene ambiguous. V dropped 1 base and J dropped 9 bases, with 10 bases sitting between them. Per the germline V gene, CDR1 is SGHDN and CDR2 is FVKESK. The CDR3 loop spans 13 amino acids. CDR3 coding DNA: TGTGCCAGCAGCCAAGCTCGGTGGGCTGAGCAGTTCTTC. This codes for CASSQARWAEQFF. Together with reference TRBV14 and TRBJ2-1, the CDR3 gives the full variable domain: EAGVTQFPSHSVIEKGQTVTLRCDPISGHDNLYWYRRVMGKEIKFLLHFVKESKQDESGMPNNRFLAERTGGTYSTLKVQPAELEDSGVYFCASSQARWAEQFFGPGTRLTVL.

The DNA for the CDR3 is TGTGCCAGCAGCTCTGCTAGCGGGGGGGGGTCAGATACGCAGTATTTT. It specifies CASSSASGGGSDTQYF. The rearrangement links TRBV7-2 to TRBJ2-3, with 12 bases matching TRBD2. Trimming removed 4 bases from V and 4 bases from J; junction bases left unmatched: 6. Germline V gives CDR1 SGHTA, CDR2 FQGNSA. CDR3 length: 16 amino acids. Full variable domain (rest looked up from reference TRBV7-2 and TRBJ2-3): GAGVSQSPSNKVTEKGKDVELRCDPISGHTALYWYRQSLGQGLEFLIYFQGNSAPDKSGLPSDRFSAERTGGSVSTLTIQRTQQEDSAVYLCASSSASGGGSDTQYFGPGTRLTVL.

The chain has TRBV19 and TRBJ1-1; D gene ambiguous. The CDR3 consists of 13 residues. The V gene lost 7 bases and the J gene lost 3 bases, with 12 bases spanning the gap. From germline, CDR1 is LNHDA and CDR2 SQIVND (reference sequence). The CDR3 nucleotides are TGTGCCAGTACCCCCGTGGGGTACACTGAAGCTTTCTTT. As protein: CASTPVGYTEAFF.

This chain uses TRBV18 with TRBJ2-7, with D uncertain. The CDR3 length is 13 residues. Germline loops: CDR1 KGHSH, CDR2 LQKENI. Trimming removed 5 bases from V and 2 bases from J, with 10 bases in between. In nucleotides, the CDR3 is TGTGCCAGCTCAGGTAACAGCGCCTACGAGCAGTACTTC. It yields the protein CASSGNSAYEQYF.